This T cell receptor (beta chain) came from a study of T cells in tumors after PD-1 blockade. Study as a whole: Patients had no prior checkpoint blockade, systemic immunosuppressants, or anti-cancer therapy within 4 weeks. Some patients also took daily vismodegib 150 mg during anti-PD-1 treatment. Study observations and caveats: Blood contained about 43% of the tumor's TCR clonotypes.

Assay used: immunoSEQ multiplex PCR; TCRdb lists only in-frame clones, some missing. The sample contains around 34,000 clones, 55% to 80% of which appear only once. Genomic DNA template from tumor biopsies or peripheral blood, about 600 ng to 6,004 ng input. Per germline, CDR1 LNHNV and CDR2 YYDKDF (reference sequence). V was cut by 0 bases and J by 8 bases, with 7 bases left in between. CDR3 length: 13 amino acids. With regard to this clone: What it binds is unknown.

The chain couples TRBV15 to TRBJ1-4; D is unclear. The sample consisted of PBMCs, taken after anti-PD-1 treatment. The sequence was collected from a human donor with basal cell carcinoma. CDR3 coding DNA: TGTGCCACCAGCAGAGACCCAGGAGAAAAACTGTTTTTT. This translates into CATSRDPGEKLFF.